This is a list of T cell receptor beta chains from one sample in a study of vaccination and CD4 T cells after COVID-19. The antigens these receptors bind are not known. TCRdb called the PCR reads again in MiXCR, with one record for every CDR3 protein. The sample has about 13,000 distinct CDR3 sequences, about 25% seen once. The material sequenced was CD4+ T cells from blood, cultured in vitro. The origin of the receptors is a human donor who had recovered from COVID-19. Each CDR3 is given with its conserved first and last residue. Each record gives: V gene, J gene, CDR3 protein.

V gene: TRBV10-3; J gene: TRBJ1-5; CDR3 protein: CAISGQGGNQPQHF
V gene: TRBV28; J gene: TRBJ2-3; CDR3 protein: CASSSDQLFTDTQYF
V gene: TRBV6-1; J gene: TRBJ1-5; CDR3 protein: CASMRTGNDQPQHF
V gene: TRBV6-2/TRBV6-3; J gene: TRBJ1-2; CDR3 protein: CASKRQNYGYTF
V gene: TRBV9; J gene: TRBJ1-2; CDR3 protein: CASSVGATTTHYGYTF
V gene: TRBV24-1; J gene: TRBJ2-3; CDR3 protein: CATSDPQETQYF
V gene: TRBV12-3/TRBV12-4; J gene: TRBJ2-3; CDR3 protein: CASSIAGVGTDTQYF
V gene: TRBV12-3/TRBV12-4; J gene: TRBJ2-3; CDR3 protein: CASRASQTVTQYF
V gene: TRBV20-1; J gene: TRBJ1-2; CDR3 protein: CSARDRGQGARGYTF
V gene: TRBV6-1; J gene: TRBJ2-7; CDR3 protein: CASRLGTGSSYEQYF
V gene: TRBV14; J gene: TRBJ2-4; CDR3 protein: CASSQSSWATGLAAKNIQYF
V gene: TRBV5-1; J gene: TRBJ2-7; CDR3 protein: CASRAGTAASYEQYF
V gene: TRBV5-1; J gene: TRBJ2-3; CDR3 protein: CASSGAGVLGDTQYF
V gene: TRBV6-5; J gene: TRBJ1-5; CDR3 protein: CASSYEWFQLQHF
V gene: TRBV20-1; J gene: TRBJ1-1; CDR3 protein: CSGSTGGEAFF
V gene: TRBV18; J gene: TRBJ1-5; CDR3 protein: CASSPTGSSNQPQHF
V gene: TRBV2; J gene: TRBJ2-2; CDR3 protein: CASSVGTSGGTGELFF
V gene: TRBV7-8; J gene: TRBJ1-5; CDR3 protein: CASSFGGRDQPQHF
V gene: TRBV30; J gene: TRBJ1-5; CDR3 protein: CAWSVRGGRNQPQHF
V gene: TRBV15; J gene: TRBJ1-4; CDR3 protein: CATSRDMTVANEKLFF
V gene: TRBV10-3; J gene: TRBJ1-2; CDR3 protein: CAISESLGRESHNYGYTF
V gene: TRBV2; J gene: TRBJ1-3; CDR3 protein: CASTPVTGNTIYF
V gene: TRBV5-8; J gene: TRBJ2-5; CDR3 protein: CASRQDRGGETQYF
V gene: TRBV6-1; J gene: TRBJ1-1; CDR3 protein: CASYKGGTNTEAFF
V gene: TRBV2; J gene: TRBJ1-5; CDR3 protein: CASSVSVLWQPQHF
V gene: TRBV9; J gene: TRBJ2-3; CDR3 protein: CASSRGQGDTQYF
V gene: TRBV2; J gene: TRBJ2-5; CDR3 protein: CASSDPRGQAYQETQYF
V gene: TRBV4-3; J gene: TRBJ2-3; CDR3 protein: CASSQDSGGRDTQYF
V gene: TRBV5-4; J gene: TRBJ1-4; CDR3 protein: CASSPGPKGEKLFF
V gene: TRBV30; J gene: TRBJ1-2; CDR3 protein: CAWHDRGDGYTF
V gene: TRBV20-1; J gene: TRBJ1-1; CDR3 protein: CSARDGGRDEAFF
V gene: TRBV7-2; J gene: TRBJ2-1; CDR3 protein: CASSSPGLAGEQFF
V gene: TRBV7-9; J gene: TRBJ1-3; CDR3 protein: CAGSLRGGNTIYF
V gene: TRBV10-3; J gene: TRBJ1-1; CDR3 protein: CAISEVDTEAFF
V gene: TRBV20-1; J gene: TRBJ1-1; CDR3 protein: CSARDSGGTFGAFF
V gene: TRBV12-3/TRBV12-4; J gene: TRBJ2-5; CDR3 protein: CASSLGQPGGLTQYF
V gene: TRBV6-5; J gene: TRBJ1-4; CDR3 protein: CASSYSGQPSNEKLFF
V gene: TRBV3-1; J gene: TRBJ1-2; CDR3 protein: CASRDMNYGYTF
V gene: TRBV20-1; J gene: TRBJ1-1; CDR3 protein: CSARVQGARTEAFF
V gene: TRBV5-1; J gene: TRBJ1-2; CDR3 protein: CASSLAGGPTNYGYTF
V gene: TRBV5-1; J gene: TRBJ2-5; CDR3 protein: CASSSMGQGKETQYF
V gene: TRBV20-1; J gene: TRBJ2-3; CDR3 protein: CSARQSTDTQYF
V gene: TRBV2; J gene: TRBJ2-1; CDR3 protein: CASRKGPDNEQFF
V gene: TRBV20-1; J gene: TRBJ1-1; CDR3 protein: CSARPTGDHTEAFF
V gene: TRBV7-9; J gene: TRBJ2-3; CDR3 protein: CASSLTSGGTDTQYF
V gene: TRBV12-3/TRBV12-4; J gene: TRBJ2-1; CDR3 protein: CASSLAGLAGRYEQFF
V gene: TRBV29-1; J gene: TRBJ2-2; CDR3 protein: CSGSSGGNTGELFF
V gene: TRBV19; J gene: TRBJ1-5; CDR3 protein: CASSSGQIRNQPQHF
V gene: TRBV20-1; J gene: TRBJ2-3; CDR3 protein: CSARDLGSAGGTDTQYF